This T cell receptor (beta chain) comes out of a study of shared clonotypes between healthy human individuals. Findings and limits, study-wide: Non-shared clonotypes showed lower generation probabilities than clonotypes common to all four donors.

CD45RO-negative cells were positively selected for CCR7, leaving out terminally differentiated effector memory CD45RA+ cells. The CDR3 runs to 13 residues. V was trimmed by 4 bases and J by 2 bases, leaving 9 bases between them. The V gene's germline CDR1 is MNHEY and CDR2 SMNVEV (reference sequence). Assay runs were performed at deep level. Profiling relied on immunoSEQ multiplex PCR, and the TCRdb table lists in-frame clones only, not all of them. The sample yields more than 500,000 clones, around 95% seen once. Concerning this clone: Its specificity is not known. At the DNA level, this CDR3 is encoded by other sequences in the same sample as well.

This clonotype was obtained from a woman between 25 and 40 years old in good health. V usage is TRBV27 and J usage is TRBJ2-7; maybe TRBD2 (5 bases). Sequencing used naive CD8+ T cells sorted from blood. CDR3 DNA: TGTGCCAGCAGTTCAGGACTTGCCTACGAGCAGTACTTC. Encoded protein: CASSSGLAYEQYF.